The present T cell receptor (beta chain) was sequenced within a study of blood T cell repertoires in COVID-19. Study overall: Samples came from the United States, Italy and Spain, spanning acute and convalescent COVID-19.

In its sample, this clone was seen once. Using immunoSEQ multiplex PCR, the repertoire was profiled, and TCRdb retains in-frame clones only, with some absent. Of about 210,000 clones listed, around 87% are singletons. Participants' own reports of clinical history determined their cohort assignment. Germline-derived CDR1 and CDR2 are MNHNY and SVGAGI (reference sequence). The CDR3 sequence is 13 residues long. Trimming left V 0 bases short and J 10 bases short, with 10 bases between. The gene calls are TRBV6-6 and TRBJ2-1; tentative D call: TRBD2 (5 bases). The sequencing input was PBMCs or T cells enriched from blood (not recorded which). This TCR was recovered from a man between 25 and 39 years old in a cohort exposed to, infected with or recovered from COVID-19 (not recorded which). In DNA form, the CDR3 reads TGTGCCAGCAGTTACTCGATAGAGCGGGAGCAGTTCTTC. Amino acid sequence: CASSYSIEREQFF.